This T cell receptor (beta chain) comes out of a study of control samples from healthy donors and cancer patients. This clone has just a few counts. The protocol was immunoSEQ multiplex PCR, while the TCRdb copy is restricted to in-frame clones and leaves out a portion. The table lists around 180,000 clones, around 88% of them singletons. V gave up 2 bases and J gave up 7 bases; unmatched junction bases: 4. CDR1 is KGHDR and CDR2 is SFDVKD in the germline V gene. The CDR3 spans 16 residues. Material: blood. This sequence was found in a woman in her thirties in good health. The gene calls are TRBV24-1 and TRBJ2-2, with 12 bases lining up with TRBD2. The CDR3 is CATSDSSGGAFGELFF. CDR3 sequence (DNA): TGTGCCACCAGTGATTCTAGCGGGGGGGCCTTCGGGGAGCTGTTTTTT.